These 21 T cell receptor beta chains were sequenced from one sample in a study of blood T cell repertoires in COVID-19. Assay used: immunoSEQ multiplex PCR; TCRdb lists only in-frame clones, some missing. The sample contains 90,000 to 95,000 clones, more than 75% of which appear only once. Sequencing was carried out using peripheral blood. These receptors were collected from a woman older than 75 with active COVID-19.

This clone showed up just a few times. This chain joins TRBV6-6 and TRBJ1-4; TRBD1 matches at 7 bases. The germline gives CDR1 MNHNY, CDR2 SVGAGI (reference sequence). J was trimmed by 5 bases and V by 2 bases; bases with no gene match: 2. CDR3 length: 14 amino acids. The chain's CDR3 is CASSYATGNEKLFF. CDR3 coding DNA: TGTGCCAGCAGTTACGCGACAGGGAATGAAAAACTGTTTTTT.

The gene calls are TRBV13 and TRBJ2-7, with a tentative D call TRBD1 (6 bases). Germline assignment: CDR1 PRHDT and CDR2 FYEKMQ (reference sequence). The V end was cut by 0 bases, the J end by 5 bases, with 11 bases between. The CDR3 has 14 amino acids. CDR3 sequence: CASSLGQGVDEQYF. CDR3 DNA sequence: TGTGCCAGCAGCTTAGGACAGGGCGTCGACGAGCAGTACTTC.

The chain couples TRBV27 to TRBJ2-3, with 7 bases identical to TRBD2. In germline, CDR1 is MNHEY, CDR2 SMNVEV (reference sequence). There are 17 residues in the CDR3. J gave up 0 bases and V 4 bases, and 10 bases lay outside the gene matches. CDR3 DNA sequence: TGTGCCAGCAGTTGGGGGGGGTCGAGTGTCAGCACAGATACGCAGTATTTT. This sequence encodes CASSWGGSSVSTDTQYF.

V usage is TRBV3-1 (or the pseudogene TRBV3-2) and J usage is TRBJ1-4; D call uncertain. Germline V CDR1 and CDR2: LGHDT, YNNKEL (reference sequence). V was shortened by 5 bases and J by 8 bases, with 15 bases between the two germline ends. The CDR3 is 14 residues long. The CDR3 DNA follows: TGTGCCAGCAGCAATCGGGGAGCTTTCGAAAAACTGTTTTTT. It yields the protein CASSNRGAFEKLFF.

This sequence joins TRBV6-5 and TRBJ1-2; 7 bases line up with TRBD1. The CDR3 has 12 amino acids. CDR1 and CDR2 (germline): MNHEY, SVGAGI. V lost 6 bases and J lost 10; bases outside the gene matches: 8. CDR3 loop: CASRLGDRYYTF. CDR3 nucleotides: TGTGCCAGCAGGCTCGGGGACAGATACTACACCTTC.

V usage is TRBV12-5 and J usage is TRBJ2-3; 7 nucleotides match TRBD2. This CDR3 has 14 amino acids. Germline lookup yields CDR1 LGHNT and CDR2 FRNRAP. Trimming cost V 8 bases and J 2 bases; bases outside gene matches: 7. The CDR3, as DNA: TGTGCTAGTTCCGACGGACTAGTCACAGATACGCAGTATTTT. As protein: CASSDGLVTDTQYF. The complete variable domain, with remaining parts taken from reference TRBV12-5 and TRBJ2-3, reads DARVTQTPRHKVTEMGQEVTMRCQPILGHNTVFWYRQTMMQGLELLAYFRNRAPLDDSGMPKDRFSAEMPDATLATLKIQPSEPRDSAVYFCASSDGLVTDTQYFGPGTRLTVL.

The CDR3 spells CATQKGGQGVGGYTF. DNA for the CDR3: TGTGCCACCCAGAAGGGGGGCCAGGGGGTCGGGGGCTACACCTTC. The chain has TRBV6-6 and TRBJ1-2; 7 nucleotides line up with TRBD1. CDR1 and CDR2 (germline): MNHNY, SVGAGI (reference sequence). CDR3 length: 15 amino acids. The V gene end was trimmed by 10 bases and the J gene end by 8 bases; junction bases not matched to a gene: 19.

The chain links TRBV3-1 (or the pseudogene TRBV3-2) to TRBJ2-3; 8 bases match TRBD2. Germline values: CDR1 LGHDT, CDR2 YNNKEL (reference sequence). After removal of 4 bases from V and 1 base from J, the junction contained 1 base not matched to a gene. The CDR3 length is 14 residues. The CDR3 is CASSPTSGTDTQYF. The CDR3 coding sequence is TGTGCCAGCAGCCCGACTAGCGGCACAGATACGCAGTATTTT.

The chain couples TRBV7-2 to TRBJ1-3; D perhaps matches TRBD1 (5 bases). Looked up from germline, CDR1 is SGHTA and CDR2 is FQGNSA. V shed 4 bases and J shed 5 bases, with 9 bases lying between them. This CDR3 spans 13 amino acids. The CDR3 here is CASSSGSRNTIYF. The CDR3, as DNA: TGTGCCAGCAGCTCAGGGTCCCGAAACACCATATATTTT.

CDR3 loop: CATSRVGGASQPQHF. CDR3 DNA sequence: TGTGCCACCAGCAGGGTCGGGGGGGCGTCTCAGCCCCAGCATTTT. This rearrangement joins TRBV15 to TRBJ1-5; TRBD1 is a possible D gene (6 bases). Germline V gene data show CDR1 as LNHNV and CDR2 as YYDKDF (reference sequence). The CDR3 loop spans 15 amino acids. The V gene lost 3 bases and the J gene lost 6 bases, with 15 bases spanning the gap. Combining the CDR3 with reference TRBV15 and TRBJ1-5 gives the whole variable domain DAMVIQNPRYQVTQFGKPVTLSCSQTLNHNVMYWYQQKSSQAPKLLFHYYDKDFNNEADTPDNFQSRRPNTSFCFLDIRSPGLGDTAMYLCATSRVGGASQPQHFGDGTRLSIL.

V and J are TRBV21-1 and TRBJ1-2; the table calls TRBD1, which could not be checked here. TRBV21-1 is classified as a pseudogene. The CDR3 extends over 12 amino acids. The CDR3 spells CASMPHRIGYTF. CDR3 in DNA: TGTGCCAGCATGCCCCACAGGATAGGCTACACCTTC.

The chain uses TRBV4-1 and TRBJ2-1; unclear D gene. Germline CDR1 and CDR2: MGHRA and YSYEKL. The CDR3 runs 16 residues. V lost 0 bases and J 1 base, leaving 10 bases between the germline ends. The DNA for the CDR3 is TGCGCCAGCAGCCAAGAAGGCTCGGGTTCCTACAATGAGCAGTTCTTC. Translating it yields CASSQEGSGSYNEQFF.

V and J are TRBV7-2 and TRBJ2-3; TRBD1 agrees at 9 bases. V dropped 5 bases and J dropped 3; count of bases not matched to a gene: 3. The CDR3 length is 14 residues. The germline V gene has CDR1 SGHTA and CDR2 FQGNSA. The CDR3, as DNA: TGTGCCAGCAGCCGGGACAGGGAGACAGATACGCAGTATTTT. Its translation is CASSRDRETDTQYF.

The chain has TRBV24-1 and TRBJ1-5, with a possible D match to TRBD1 (5 bases). V dropped 4 bases and J dropped 0 bases, with 21 bases sitting between them. The CDR3 totals 19 residues. The germline V gene encodes CDR1 KGHDR and CDR2 SFDVKD. Here the CDR3 reads CATSDPRGTDAYSNQPQHF. The CDR3 DNA sequence: TGTGCCACCAGTGACCCCAGAGGGACTGATGCCTATAGCAATCAGCCCCAGCATTTT.

This chain connects TRBV7-3 to TRBJ2-5; D remains ambiguous. With 2 bases removed from V and 0 bases from J, the gap between germline ends came to 7 bases. Per the germline V gene, CDR1 is SGHTA and CDR2 is FQGTGA. The CDR3 extends over 14 amino acids. Here the CDR3 DNA reads TGTGCCAGCAGCTTAGGCCCAAACCAAGAGACCCAGTACTTC. Translating gives CASSLGPNQETQYF.

The chain carries TRBV10-3 and TRBJ2-7; 11 bases are shared with TRBD1. Germline CDR1 and CDR2: ENHRY and SYGVKD. J gave up 2 bases and V 4 bases, and 4 bases lay outside the gene matches. The CDR3 extends over 15 amino acids. The CDR3 protein is CAISVRGQGAYEQYF. The CDR3 DNA follows: TGTGCCATCAGTGTGCGGGGACAGGGGGCCTACGAGCAGTACTTC.

The gene calls are TRBV28 and TRBJ2-1; D is undetermined. Germline CDR1 and CDR2: MDHEN and SYDVKM. The CDR3 spans 14 residues. V lost 3 bases and J 3 bases, leaving 9 bases between the germline ends. The CDR3, as DNA: TGTGCCAGCAGTTTTATAAATCGCTACAATGAGCAGTTCTTC. Its translation is CASSFINRYNEQFF.

The chain employs TRBV7-2 and TRBJ1-2; 9 bases map to TRBD1. Trimming removed 2 bases from V and 4 bases from J; junction bases left unmatched: 2. The CDR3 totals 14 residues. The V gene's germline CDR1 is SGHTA and CDR2 FQGNSA. CDR3 amino acids: CASSLQGQGYGYTF. The CDR3 region has the DNA TGTGCCAGCAGCTTACAGGGACAGGGCTATGGCTACACCTTC. The whole variable domain, filled in from reference TRBV7-2 and TRBJ1-2, reads GAGVSQSPSNKVTEKGKDVELRCDPISGHTALYWYRQSLGQGLEFLIYFQGNSAPDKSGLPSDRFSAERTGGSVSTLTIQRTQQEDSAVYLCASSLQGQGYGYTFGSGTRLTVV.

The V and J genes are TRBV5-1 and TRBJ2-1; TRBD2 matches at 8 bases. The J segment lost 2 bases and the V segment lost 3 bases, leaving 4 bases of the junction unmatched. The CDR3 has 15 amino acids. Germline values: CDR1 SGHRS, CDR2 YFSETQ. CDR3 DNA: TGCGCCAGCAGCTCGACGACTAGCGCCTACAATGAGCAGTTCTTC. Its translation: CASSSTTSAYNEQFF.

The chain has TRBV19 and TRBJ1-2, with D possibly matching TRBD1 (6 bases). The CDR3 contains 14 residues. The ends were cut back, 6 bases at V and 4 bases at J, with 15 bases in the middle. Per the germline V gene, CDR1 is LNHDA and CDR2 is SQIVND (reference sequence). The CDR3 DNA reads as TGTGCCAGTAGCCCCCGGGAGGACAGCTATGGCTACACCTTC. Translating it yields CASSPREDSYGYTF.

The chain carries TRBV6-2 or TRBV6-3 and TRBJ2-7; possible D gene TRBD2, 6 bases. There are 14 residues in the CDR3. The V end was cut by 2 bases, the J end by 7 bases, with 15 bases between. CDR1 is MNHEY and CDR2 is SVGEGT in the germline V gene. CDR3 nucleotides: TGTGCCAGCAGTTACCGGGGTCCTGCGGGAGAGCAGTACTTC. This encodes CASSYRGPAGEQYF.